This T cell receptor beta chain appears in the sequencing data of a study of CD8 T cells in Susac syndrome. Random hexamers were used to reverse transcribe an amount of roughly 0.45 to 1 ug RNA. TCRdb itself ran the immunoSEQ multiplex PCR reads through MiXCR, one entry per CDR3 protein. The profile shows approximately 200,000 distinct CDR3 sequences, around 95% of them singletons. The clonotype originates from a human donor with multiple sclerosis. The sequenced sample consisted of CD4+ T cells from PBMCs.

CDR3 DNA sequence: TGTGCCACCAGTGATGGGCAGGGCGACGAGCAGTACTTC. Translated, it gives CATSDGQGDEQYF. The chain links TRBV24-1 to TRBJ2-7; perhaps TRBD1 as D (5 bases). V gave up 3 bases and J gave up 5 bases, with 10 bases separating them. This CDR3 contains 13 residues. Germline assignment: CDR1 KGHDR and CDR2 SFDVKD.